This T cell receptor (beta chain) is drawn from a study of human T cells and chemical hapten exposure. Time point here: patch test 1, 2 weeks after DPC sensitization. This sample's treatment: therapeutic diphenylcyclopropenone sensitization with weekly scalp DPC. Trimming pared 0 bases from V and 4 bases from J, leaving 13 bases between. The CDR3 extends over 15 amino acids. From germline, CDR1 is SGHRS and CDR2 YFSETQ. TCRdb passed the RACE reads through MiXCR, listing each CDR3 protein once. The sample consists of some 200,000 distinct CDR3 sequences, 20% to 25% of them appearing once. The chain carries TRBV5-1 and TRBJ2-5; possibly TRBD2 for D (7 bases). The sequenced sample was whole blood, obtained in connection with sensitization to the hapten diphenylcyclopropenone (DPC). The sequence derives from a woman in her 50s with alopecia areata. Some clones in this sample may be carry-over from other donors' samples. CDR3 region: CASSLVQGGGETQYF. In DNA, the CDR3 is TGCGCCAGCAGCTTGGTACAGGGCGGGGGAGAGACCCAGTACTTC.